This note documents a single T cell receptor (beta chain) sequence. Its antigen is unidentified. These data originate in a study of shared clonotypes between healthy human individuals. Between the trimmed V and J ends, which lost 2 bases and 2 bases, there was a span of 11 bases. Looked up from germline, CDR1 is SGDLS and CDR2 is YYNGEE. The CDR3 consists of 14 residues. The study's findings and limits: Memory subsets generally showed smaller estimated richness than naive subsets did. Rarefaction analysis demonstrated incomplete sorted-subset sequencing notwithstanding large depth.

Repertoires were generated with immunoSEQ multiplex PCR, while TCRdb's copy carries only in-frame clones and drops some. In the table there are about 690,000 clones, 90% of which are singletons. This clonotype was sampled from a man between 18 and 29 years old in good health. Some clones in this sample may be carry-over from other donors' samples. Sequencing was done on a sample of memory CD8+ T cells from PBMCs. Subset specified: CD45RO+ cells pooled with CCR7-negative TemRA cells. V gene TRBV9 combines with J gene TRBJ2-7; possibly TRBD1 for D (6 bases). CDR3 in DNA: TGTGCCAGCAGCGTTGGCTGGGGGCCCTACGAGCAGTACTTC. It codes for CASSVGWGPYEQYF. The full variable domain, in which reference TRBV9 and TRBJ2-7 provide the parts outside the CDR3, is DSGVTQTPKHLITATGQRVTLRCSPRSGDLSVYWYQQSLDQGLQFLIQYYNGEERAKGNILERFSAQQFPDLHSELNLSSLELGDSALYFCASSVGWGPYEQYFGPGTRLTVT.